These 5 T cell receptor beta chains originate from one sample sequenced in a study of blood T cell repertoires in COVID-19. TCRdb's table, derived via immunoSEQ multiplex PCR, lists solely in-frame clones and lacks some. The sample contains about 170,000 clones, roughly 84% of which appear only once. Input material: peripheral blood. The receptors were sampled from a human donor with acute or convalescent COVID-19. The donor label of this sample is uncertain.

The chain links TRBV5-6 to TRBJ1-6; the D is unclear. V gave up 0 bases and J gave up 8 bases, with 9 bases separating them. Germline V gives CDR1 SGHDT, CDR2 YYEEEE. The CDR3 totals 14 residues. The CDR3 loop is CASSLEQNYSPLHF. CDR3 DNA: TGTGCCAGCAGCTTGGAACAGAACTATTCACCCCTCCACTTT.

The rearrangement links TRBV18 to TRBJ2-5, with TRBD2 matching over 8 bases. The germline V gene encodes CDR1 KGHSH and CDR2 LQKENI. The length of the CDR3 is 13 residues. Unmatched junction bases numbered 3, after V lost 8 bases and J lost 1 base. CDR3 in amino acids: CASGAGVQETQYF. In DNA, the CDR3 is TGTGCCAGCGGAGCGGGGGTCCAAGAGACCCAGTACTTC. Combining the CDR3 with reference TRBV18 and TRBJ2-5 gives the whole variable domain NAGVMQNPRHLVRRRGQEARLRCSPMKGHSHVYWYRQLPEEGLKFMVYLQKENIIDESGMPKERFSAEFPKEGPSILRIQQVVRGDSAAYFCASGAGVQETQYFGPGTRLLVL.

This chain joins TRBV3-1 (or the pseudogene TRBV3-2) and TRBJ2-3; TRBD2 matches 15 bases. Unmatched junction bases numbered 11, after V lost 5 bases and J lost 2 bases. Germline V CDR1 and CDR2: LGHDT, YNNKEL (reference sequence). This CDR3 has 19 residues. CDR3: CASSKAGTSGGLITDTQYF. Written as DNA, the CDR3 is TGTGCCAGCAGCAAAGCGGGGACTAGCGGGGGGCTAATCACAGATACGCAGTATTTT.

A note on this clone: Its ends do not fully match the called genes, so a read error is possible. CDR3 amino acids: CASSKGLAGAGDTQYF. In DNA, the CDR3 is TGTGCTAGCAGCAAGGGACTAGCGGGGGCGGGAGATACGCAGTATTTT. The genes are TRBV7-7 and TRBJ2-3; 14 nucleotides align to TRBD2. Germline CDR1 reads SSHAT; CDR2 reads FNYEAQ (reference sequence). CDR3 length: 16 residues. The full variable domain, in which reference TRBV7-7 and TRBJ2-3 provide the parts outside the CDR3, is GAGVSQSPRYKVTKRGQDVTLRCDPISSHATLYWYQQALGQGPEFLTYFNYEAQPDKSGLPSDRFSAERPEGSISTLTIQRTEQRDSAMYRCASSKGLAGAGDTQYFGPGTRLTVL.

V is TRBV10-3 and J is TRBJ1-2; tentative D call: TRBD1 (5 bases). V lost 11 bases, J lost 3 bases, and 19 bases lay in between. This CDR3 has 14 amino acids. Germline V CDR1 and CDR2: ENHRY, SYGVKD. CDR3 DNA: TGTGCCTCTCAGGGTCAGGGAATAGACTATGGCTACACCTTC. It yields the protein CASQGQGIDYGYTF.